This T cell receptor beta chain was retrieved from a study of CD8 T cells in ankylosing spondylitis. TCRdb reprocessed the 5' RACE reads with MiXCR, giving one entry per CDR3 protein. The sample comprises 200,000 to 250,000 distinct CDR3 sequences, 20% to 30% of which are singletons, and 6.6% rests with the top ten. V lost 6 bases and J lost 0, with 12 bases in between. The length of the CDR3 is 13 residues. Germline V CDR1 and CDR2: DFQATT, SNEGSKA (reference sequence). This clonotype was observed a handful of times. This clonotype was sampled from a male donor with ankylosing spondylitis or in good health (not recorded which). The chain couples TRBV20-1 to TRBJ2-7; no definite D call. Sequenced: blood, either unsorted or a sorted T cell fraction (not recorded which). The CDR3 region is CSARKPSSYEQYF. The CDR3, as DNA: TGCAGTGCCAGGAAGCCGAGCTCCTACGAGCAGTACTTC.